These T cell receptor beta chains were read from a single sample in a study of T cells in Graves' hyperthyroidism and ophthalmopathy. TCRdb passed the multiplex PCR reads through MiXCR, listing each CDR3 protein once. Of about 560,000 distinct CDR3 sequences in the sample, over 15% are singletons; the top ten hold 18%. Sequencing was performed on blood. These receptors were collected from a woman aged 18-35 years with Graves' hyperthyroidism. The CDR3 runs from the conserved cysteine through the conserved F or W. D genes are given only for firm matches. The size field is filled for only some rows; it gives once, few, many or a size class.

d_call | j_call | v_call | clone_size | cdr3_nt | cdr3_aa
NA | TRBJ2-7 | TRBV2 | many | TGTGCCAGCAGTGATTTTGACCTCTACGAGCAGTACTTC | CASSDFDLYEQYF
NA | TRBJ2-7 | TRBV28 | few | TGTGCCTGGAGCGGGACCGGGACAAAGGGAGTTATCTACGAGCAGTACTTC | CAWSGTGTKGVIYEQYF
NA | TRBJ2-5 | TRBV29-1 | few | TGCAGCGTTATACGGACGGAAGAGACCCAGTACTTC | CSVIRTEETQYF
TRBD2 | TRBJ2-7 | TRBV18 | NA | TGTGCCAGCTCACCACCGACTAGCTGGGGTGACGAGCAGTACTTC | CASSPPTSWGDEQYF
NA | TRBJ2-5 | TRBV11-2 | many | TGTGCCAGCAGCCCTCCGACGGGGGGCGGAGAGACCCAGTACTTC | CASSPPTGGGETQYF
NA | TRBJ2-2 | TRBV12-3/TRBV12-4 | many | TGTGCCAGCAGTTTCATAGGGGAGCTGTTTTTT | CASSFIGELFF
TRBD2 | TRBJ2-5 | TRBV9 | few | TGTGCCAGCAGCGTAGCGATCGGACTAGCGGGGCAAGAGACCCAGTACTTC | CASSVAIGLAGQETQYF
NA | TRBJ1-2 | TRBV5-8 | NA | TGTGCCAGTCGTACAAAAAACTATGGCTACACCTTC | CASRTKNYGYTF
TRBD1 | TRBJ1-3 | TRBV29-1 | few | TGCAGCGTATCAGGGGGTAGCTCTGGAAACACCATATATTTT | CSVSGGSSGNTIYF
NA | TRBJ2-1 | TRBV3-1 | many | TGTGCCAGCAGCTTGATGACCACAAATGAGCAGTTCTTC | CASSLMTTNEQFF
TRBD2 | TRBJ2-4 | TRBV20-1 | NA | TGCAGTGCTAGGCCGGGTAGCGGGAGTTCAGACATTCAGTACTTC | CSARPGSGSSDIQYF
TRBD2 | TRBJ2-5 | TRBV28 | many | TGTGCCAGCAGTTCCTGGACTAGCGGCCAAGAGACCCAGTACTTC | CASSSWTSGQETQYF